This T cell receptor (beta chain) was found in a study of blood T cells in healthy people across ages. For the study at large: Researchers report that template switching captured about one barcoded beta molecule per two T cells. Whole-study results and caveats: Nothing was known about donor CMV status, and this possibly confounded expanded clonotype changes. TCR beta diversity tracked closely with naive T cell percentage.

The length of the CDR3 is 13 residues. The V end lost 6 bases, the J end lost 4 bases, and 13 bases lay between the germline ends. CDR1 is SGHAT and CDR2 is FQNNGV in the germline V gene. Approximately 9 milliliters was the volume of peripheral blood drawn from each donor. As to this clonotype: Its antigen is undetermined.

Together with a sample-barcoded 5' primer, a J-beta primer mix was included in a second PCR lasting about 7 to 11 cycles. Each CDR3 protein is one row after TCRdb ran MiXCR on the 5' RACE reads. The sample contains about 1.8 million distinct CDR3 sequences, around half of which appear only once. The sample was blood. The TCR comes from a middle-aged woman in good health. The J gene is TRBJ2-7, the V gene TRBV11-2; a weak D match, TRBD1 (5 bases). CDR3 coding DNA: TGTGCCAGCAGTGAATCAGGGATATACGAGCAGTACTTC. Amino acids: CASSESGIYEQYF.